This entry describes one T cell receptor (beta chain). The assay was immunoSEQ multiplex PCR, and TCRdb's table has in-frame clones only and misses some. This sample has some 45,000 clones; roughly four fifths occur once, and the top ten carry 8.8%. These data are taken from a study of blood T cell repertoires in COVID-19. Trimming removed 5 bases from V and 4 bases from J; junction bases left unmatched: 6. The germline V gene encodes CDR1 SGHTA and CDR2 FQGTGA. The CDR3 is 15 residues long. Sample: peripheral blood. The source is a man in his sixties with acute or convalescent COVID-19. The V call is TRBV7-3, the J call TRBJ2-5; 11 nucleotides line up with TRBD2. CDR3 DNA sequence: TGTGCCAGCAGCCTTAGCGGGGGGGCAACAGAGACCCAGTACTTC. It translates to CASSLSGGATETQYF.